What follows are 21 T cell receptor beta chains derived from one specimen sequenced in a study of T cell changes during pregnancy in multiple sclerosis (dated by TCRdb to between 2018 and 2021). The library was prepared using the immunoSEQ multiplex PCR assay. Entries here come from immuneACCESS through TCRdb and include only in-frame sequences with V and J called. Some clones fail to appear in such tables; in the studies checked, an unresolved V gene covers under half of the shortfall, and the cause of the remainder is unknown. Within this sample are about 75,000 clones, with around 92% of them counted one time only. The ten top clones hold around 0.9% of the sample. The source was peripheral blood, collected in the first trimester of pregnancy. These TCRs come from a female donor in good health, enrolled as a control in a pregnancy study.

The genes are TRBV7-8 and TRBJ2-3; 12 bases line up with TRBD1. CDR3 size: 16 residues. The germline V gene encodes CDR1 SGHVS and CDR2 FQNEAQ. J lost 4 bases, V lost 3 bases, and 5 bases had no gene match. In DNA, the CDR3 is TGTGCCAGCAGCTTCCCGGGACAGGGGGCTGCAGATACGCAGTATTTT. Translated: CASSFPGQGAADTQYF.

The J gene is TRBJ2-3, the V gene TRBV30, with TRBD2 matching over 9 bases. V lost 4 bases to trimming and J lost 6 bases; unmatched junction nucleotides: 5. The CDR3 length is 13 residues. Germline CDR1 reads GTSNPN; CDR2 reads SVGIG (reference sequence). The CDR3 DNA is TGTGCCTGGACTAGCGGGAACTGGGATACGCAGTATTTT. Its translation: CAWTSGNWDTQYF.

The chain has TRBV6-5 and TRBJ2-4; 8 nucleotides line up with TRBD2. The junction had 3 bases not matched to a gene; V was cut back by 8 bases and J by 0 bases. Germline CDR1 reads MNHEY; CDR2 reads SVGAGI. The CDR3 sequence is 14 residues long. The CDR3 sequence is CASGAGVAKNIQYF. The CDR3 nucleotides are TGTGCCAGCGGAGCGGGGGTAGCCAAAAACATTCAGTACTTC.

The chain has TRBV2 and TRBJ2-5, with D perhaps matching TRBD2 (6 bases). The germline V and J ends were trimmed by 3 bases and 4 bases, with 6 bases remaining between them. Germline V gene lookup returns CDR1 SNHLY and CDR2 FYNNEI. The CDR3 is 12 amino acids. For the CDR3, the DNA is TGTGCCAGCAGTGAGGGAGGAGAGACCCAGTACTTC. As protein: CASSEGGETQYF.

The CDR3: CASSDSYRGRGDTQYF. The CDR3 region has the DNA TGTGCCAGCAGTGACTCCTACAGGGGGCGCGGAGATACGCAGTATTTT. The chain combines TRBV6-4 with TRBJ2-3; 9 bases are a match to TRBD1. CDR1 is MRHNA, CDR2 SNTAGT, per germline. J gave up 5 bases and V 0 bases, and 6 bases lay outside the gene matches. This CDR3 comprises 16 residues.

The chain is built from TRBV2 and TRBJ1-2; D is uncertain. CDR3 length: 15 residues. V shed 4 bases and J shed 7 bases, with 19 bases lying between them. The germline V gene encodes CDR1 SNHLY and CDR2 FYNNEI. The CDR3 nucleotides are TGTGCCAGCAGTGCCGTGAGAATGGGCAGTGCTGGCTACACCTTC. This gives the protein CASSAVRMGSAGYTF.

The chain couples TRBV5-1 to TRBJ2-5; 8 nucleotides line up with TRBD1. The CDR3 is 15 residues long. Unmatched junction bases numbered 6, after V lost 0 bases and J lost 5 bases. CDR1 and CDR2 (germline): SGHRS, YFSETQ. CDR3 nucleotide sequence: TGCGCCAGCAGCTTGGGGGACAGGAACCTGGAGACCCAGTACTTC. Translating it yields CASSLGDRNLETQYF.

V usage is TRBV27 and J usage is TRBJ2-1; D might be TRBD2 (5 bases). The CDR3 consists of 13 residues. Germline lookup yields CDR1 MNHEY and CDR2 SMNVEV (reference sequence). V was shortened by 5 bases and J by 0 bases, with 5 bases between the two germline ends. CDR3: CASSTSSYNEQFF. The CDR3 DNA reads as TGTGCCAGCAGTACTAGCTCCTACAATGAGCAGTTCTTC.

This clone was observed a single time. This chain joins TRBV19 and TRBJ1-3; no clear D. V shed 4 bases and J shed 0 bases, with 10 bases lying between them. Per the germline V gene, CDR1 is LNHDA and CDR2 is SQIVND (reference sequence). This CDR3 has 15 residues. The CDR3 DNA reads TGTGCCAGTAGTACCGAGAGGAGCTCTGGAAACACCATATATTTT. The encoded protein is CASSTERSSGNTIYF.

This chain's CDR3 is CAWGRTGNGYTF. The CDR3 coding sequence is TGTGCCTGGGGGAGGACAGGGAATGGCTACACCTTC. The chain joins TRBV28 to TRBJ1-2; 8 bases line up with TRBD1. CDR1 and CDR2 from the germline V gene are MDHEN and SYDVKM. This CDR3 contains 12 residues. Germline trimming cut 11 bases from V and 6 bases from J; bases unmatched to any gene: 8.

This chain connects TRBV5-1 to TRBJ2-2; 7 bases agree with TRBD1. The CDR3 runs 16 residues. CDR1 and CDR2 (germline): SGHRS, YFSETQ. The J segment lost 1 base and the V segment lost 6 bases, leaving 9 bases of the junction unmatched. The CDR3 reads CASTNPTGLNTGELFF. The CDR3 DNA reads as TGCGCCAGCACCAACCCGACAGGGTTGAACACCGGGGAGCTGTTTTTT.

The chain combines TRBV6-1 with TRBJ2-7, with a possible D match to TRBD2 (5 bases). Trimming pared 1 base from V and 1 base from J, leaving 11 bases between. The CDR3 spans 15 residues. Germline V CDR1 and CDR2: MNHNS, SASEGT. CDR3 amino acids: CASSEVRGRSYEQYF. CDR3 nucleotide sequence: TGTGCCAGCAGTGAAGTCCGAGGGCGGTCCTACGAGCAGTACTTC.

The chain links TRBV19 to TRBJ2-2; TRBD1 matches at 11 bases. Trimming at V came to 4 bases and at J to 0 bases, leaving 10 bases not matched to a gene. Germline lookup yields CDR1 LNHDA and CDR2 SQIVND (reference sequence). The CDR3 totals 19 residues. CDR3 in DNA: TGTGCCAGTAGTACCAACTCGGACAGGGGGCAAACGAACACCGGGGAGCTGTTTTTT. This sequence encodes CASSTNSDRGQTNTGELFF.

The chain combines TRBV5-6 with TRBJ2-1; D is undetermined. V lost 2 bases and J 5 bases, leaving 17 bases between the germline ends. The CDR3 length is 16 residues. From germline, CDR1 is SGHDT and CDR2 YYEEEE. The CDR3: CASSFRLLVPNNEQFF. CDR3 sequence (DNA): TGTGCCAGCAGCTTTCGACTCCTCGTCCCGAACAATGAGCAGTTCTTC.

V and J are TRBV7-9 and TRBJ1-1, with 7 bases matching TRBD1. CDR1 is SEHNR, CDR2 FQNEAQ, per germline (reference sequence). With V trimmed by 5 bases and J by 4 bases, 7 bases remained unmatched. The CDR3 loop spans 14 amino acids. This CDR3 is CASSITQGGTEAFF. The CDR3 DNA reads TGTGCCAGCAGCATCACTCAGGGGGGCACTGAAGCTTTCTTT.

The chain is built from TRBV10-1 and TRBJ2-1; perhaps TRBD2 as D (5 bases). CDR1 is WNHNN and CDR2 is SYGVQD in the germline V gene (reference sequence). V dropped 4 bases and J dropped 9 bases, with 13 bases sitting between them. The CDR3 sequence is 13 residues long. Here the CDR3 reads CASSVAGVTEQFF. The CDR3 region has the DNA TGCGCCAGCAGTGTGGCCGGGGTAACTGAGCAGTTCTTC.

The CDR3 nucleotides are TGTGCCAGCAGCTTAGCACTTATACTAGCGGGAGGAGGAGATACGCAGTATTTT. Encoded protein: CASSLALILAGGGDTQYF. This chain connects TRBV7-2 to TRBJ2-3; 12 bases fit TRBD2. V dropped 0 bases and J dropped 5; count of bases not matched to a gene: 9. Germline-derived CDR1 and CDR2 are SGHTA and FQGNSA. The CDR3 has 18 amino acids.

The chain is built from TRBV6-4 and TRBJ2-1; 12 positions match TRBD2. CDR1 and CDR2 from the germline V gene are MRHNA and SNTAGT. The J segment lost 8 bases and the V segment lost 5 bases, leaving 4 bases of the junction unmatched. The length of the CDR3 is 14 residues. The CDR3 sequence is CASSPLAGGDEQFF. Here the CDR3 DNA reads TGTGCCAGCAGTCCACTAGCGGGAGGCGATGAGCAGTTCTTC.

This rearrangement joins TRBV6-5 to TRBJ1-6; tentative D call: TRBD1 (5 bases). CDR1 is MNHEY, CDR2 SVGAGI, per germline. CDR3 length: 15 residues. V was pared by 2 bases and J by 7 bases, with 12 bases between. CDR3: CASSYQGGLNSPLHF. The DNA for the CDR3 is TGTGCCAGCAGTTACCAGGGCGGTCTGAATTCACCCCTCCACTTT.

This chain joins TRBV5-5 and TRBJ2-7, with 8 bases lining up with TRBD2. Germline V gene data show CDR1 as SGHKS and CDR2 as YYEKEE (reference sequence). The CDR3 loop spans 15 amino acids. V lost 2 bases to trimming and J lost 3 bases; unmatched junction nucleotides: 7. DNA for the CDR3: TGTGCCAGCAGCTTCGGACTAGCTCCTGACTACGAGCAGTACTTC. Amino acid sequence: CASSFGLAPDYEQYF.

The chain links TRBV30 to TRBJ2-1, with 14 bases fitting TRBD2. The length of the CDR3 is 17 residues. Germline V CDR1 and CDR2: GTSNPN, SVGIG (reference sequence). The ends lost 3 bases at V and 4 bases at J; junction bases unmatched: 8. In nucleotides, the CDR3 is TGTGCCTGGAGCACCGGACTAGCGGGGGGTTCATACAATGAGCAGTTCTTC. It specifies CAWSTGLAGGSYNEQFF.